These 4 T cell receptor beta chains originate from one sample sequenced in a study of blood T cells in healthy people across ages. The second PCR ran roughly 7 to 11 cycles with a sample-barcoded 5' primer and J-beta primers. Each CDR3 protein gets one entry after TCRdb re-called the 5' RACE reads with MiXCR. The data contain nearly 1 million distinct CDR3 sequences, 51% of them singletons. The sequenced material came from blood. These TCRs come from a woman in her sixties in good health.

This clonotype has just a few counts. The chain couples TRBV3-1 to TRBJ2-7; the match to TRBD2 covers 14 bases. The junction had 6 bases not matched to a gene; V was cut back by 5 bases and J by 6 bases. CDR1 and CDR2 from the germline V gene are LGHDT and YNNKEL (reference sequence). The CDR3 contains 15 residues. CDR3 DNA sequence: TGTGCCAGCAGCTACCGACTAGCGGGAGGGACCGAGCAGTACTTC. It codes for CASSYRLAGGTEQYF.

The genes are TRBV4-1 and TRBJ2-5, with 15 positions matching TRBD2. V trimming: 0 bases; J trimming: 0 bases; junction bases outside the gene matches: 5. The CDR3 is 19 residues long. Germline lookup yields CDR1 MGHRA and CDR2 YSYEKL. CDR3 in DNA: TGCGCCAGCAGCCAAGATCTTGGGACTAGCGGGGGGTACCAAGAGACCCAGTACTTC. Amino acids: CASSQDLGTSGGYQETQYF.

The chain couples TRBV3-1 to TRBJ2-7; 8 bases align to TRBD2. In germline, CDR1 is LGHDT, CDR2 YNNKEL (reference sequence). V was pared by 1 base and J by 4 bases, with 6 bases of the junction left unmatched. The CDR3 is 15 amino acids. The DNA of the CDR3 is TGTGCCAGCAGCCAAGGGCCAGCGGGAGTGTACGAGCAGTACTTC. Translated, it gives CASSQGPAGVYEQYF.

This clonotype was observed a few times. The gene calls are TRBV2 and TRBJ1-6; TRBD1 agrees at 7 bases. The CDR3 is made up of 16 amino acids. CDR1 is SNHLY, CDR2 FYNNEI, per germline. V was pared by 4 bases and J by 8 bases, with 11 bases of the junction left unmatched. The CDR3 DNA sequence: TGTGCCAGCAGTGGGGACAGAGGACTCCGGGATTCACCCCTCCACTTT. Its translation: CASSGDRGLRDSPLHF.